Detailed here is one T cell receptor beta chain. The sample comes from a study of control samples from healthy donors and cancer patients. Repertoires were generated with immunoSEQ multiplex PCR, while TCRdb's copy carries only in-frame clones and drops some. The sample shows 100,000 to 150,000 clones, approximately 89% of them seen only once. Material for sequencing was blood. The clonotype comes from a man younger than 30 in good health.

The CDR3 nucleotides are TGTGCCAGCTCACGGGGACAGGCCGCAACTAATGAAAAACTGTTTTTT. It is translated as CASSRGQAATNEKLFF. The rearrangement joins TRBV18 to TRBJ1-4; 8 nucleotides agree with TRBD1. Losses at the gene ends were 4 bases for V and 0 bases for J; bases not matched to a gene: 4. This CDR3 is built from 16 residues. Germline V gene lookup returns CDR1 KGHSH and CDR2 LQKENI.